The next 31 T cell receptor beta chains were all read from a single sample in a study of CD8 T cell repertoires and HIV-1 epitope variants. Repertoires were generated with immunoSEQ multiplex PCR, while TCRdb's copy carries only in-frame clones and drops some. Of more than 85,000 clones detected, roughly four fifths appear once; the ten largest clones hold about 26%. Sequencing was done on a sample of uncultured baseline CD8+ T cells from peripheral blood mononuclear cells (PBMCs). The receptors come from a male donor with HIV.

The gene calls are TRBV28 and TRBJ2-5, with TRBD2 as a possible D gene (5 bases). Deletions cut 3 bases from V and 0 bases from J, with 5 bases between. The CDR3 covers 13 residues. CDR1 MDHEN and CDR2 SYDVKM come from the germline V gene. The CDR3 reads CASSFGNQETQYF. In DNA form, the CDR3 reads TGTGCCAGCAGTTTCGGGAACCAAGAGACCCAGTACTTC.

To note about this clone: Other DNA variants within this sample encode the same CDR3. The chain links TRBV27 to TRBJ1-1; TRBD1 matches 7 bases. The CDR3 loop spans 12 amino acids. The V gene's germline CDR1 is MNHEY and CDR2 SMNVEV (reference sequence). V lost 5 bases to trimming and J lost 13 bases; unmatched junction nucleotides: 10. The CDR3 sequence is CASSTGERLLFF. DNA for the CDR3: TGTGCCAGCAGTACAGGGGAACGGTTACTTTTCTTT.

This clone has a single count. V gene TRBV6-1 combines with J gene TRBJ1-4; possibly TRBD1 for D (5 bases). V was pared by 6 bases and J by 5 bases, with 13 bases between. Germline loops: CDR1 MNHNS, CDR2 SASEGT. The CDR3 contains 14 residues. CDR3: CASSEGSLNEKLFF. For the CDR3, the DNA is TGTGCCAGCAGCGAGGGGAGTTTGAATGAAAAACTGTTTTTT.

V and J are TRBV14 and TRBJ1-5; D ambiguous. V gave up 0 bases and J gave up 9 bases, with 9 bases separating them. Looked up from germline, CDR1 is SGHDN and CDR2 is FVKESK. The CDR3 length is 13 residues. In nucleotides, the CDR3 is TGTGCCAGCAGCCAAGATCCCAGTAGGCCCCAGCATTTT. Translation: CASSQDPSRPQHF.

J is TRBJ2-1 and V is TRBV25-1, with TRBD1 as a possible D gene (6 bases). The CDR3 consists of 17 residues. From germline, CDR1 is MGHDK and CDR2 SYGVNS. V was trimmed by 0 bases and J by 3 bases, leaving 15 bases between them. The CDR3, as DNA: TGTGCCAGCAGTGAATATGGTCTCCGGACAGTCTACAATGAGCAGTTCTTC. This gives the protein CASSEYGLRTVYNEQFF. The full variable domain, with the rest looked up from reference TRBV25-1 and TRBJ2-1, is EADIYQTPRYLVIGTGKKITLECSQTMGHDKMYWYQQDPGMELHLIHYSYGVNSTEKGDLSSESTVSRIRTEHFPLTLESARPSHTSQYLCASSEYGLRTVYNEQFFGPGTRLTVL.

This chain joins TRBV5-1 and TRBJ2-2; D is unresolved. V was clipped by 0 bases and J by 4 bases, with 10 bases between them. The CDR3 length is 15 residues. Germline loops: CDR1 SGHRS, CDR2 YFSETQ. CDR3 residues: CASSLEGPGTGELFF. As DNA, the CDR3 is TGCGCCAGCAGCTTGGAAGGGCCGGGCACCGGGGAGCTGTTTTTT.

The V and J genes are TRBV28 and TRBJ2-3; 9 nucleotides match TRBD2. The length of the CDR3 is 15 residues. J gave up 3 bases and V 5 bases, and 6 bases lay outside the gene matches. CDR1 and CDR2 from the germline V gene are MDHEN and SYDVKM. The chain's CDR3 is CASSGGRGGTDTQYF. CDR3 sequence (DNA): TGTGCCAGCAGTGGCGGGAGGGGAGGTACAGATACGCAGTATTTT.

The gene calls are TRBV7-9 and TRBJ1-2, with 7 bases aligning to TRBD1. The CDR3 runs to 15 residues. Germline trimming cut 1 base from V and 2 bases from J; bases unmatched to any gene: 4. Germline V gene data show CDR1 as SEHNR and CDR2 as FQNEAQ (reference sequence). CDR3 DNA sequence: TGTGCCAGCAGCTTAGGACAGGGCCTAAACTATGGCTACACCTTC. This encodes CASSLGQGLNYGYTF.

This clone was observed a handful of times. V and J are TRBV27 and TRBJ1-6; D is undetermined. The CDR3 totals 13 residues. Deletions cut 5 bases from V and 13 bases from J, with 15 bases between. The germline V gene has CDR1 MNHEY and CDR2 SMNVEV (reference sequence). CDR3 bases: TGTGCCAGCAGTCCCCTTTGGGTCGATCCCCTCCACTTT. As protein: CASSPLWVDPLHF.

This clone was seen only a few times. The rearrangement uses TRBV19 and TRBJ1-1; perhaps TRBD1 as D (5 bases). The CDR3 covers 15 residues. V was pared by 2 bases and J by 5 bases, with 15 bases between. CDR1 LNHDA and CDR2 SQIVND come from the germline V gene (reference sequence). The chain's CDR3 is CASSIKVDSLTEAFF. CDR3 DNA sequence: TGTGCCAGTAGTATAAAGGTCGACAGCTTGACTGAAGCTTTCTTT.

The chain joins TRBV18 to TRBJ1-4; 7 positions agree with TRBD1. The CDR3 extends over 17 amino acids. Per germline, CDR1 KGHSH and CDR2 LQKENI. V was pared by 3 bases and J by 0 bases, with 7 bases of the junction left unmatched. In DNA form, the CDR3 reads TGTGCCAGCTCACCGGGGACAGAACTGTCAACTAATGAAAAACTGTTTTTT. Residues: CASSPGTELSTNEKLFF.

The rearrangement links TRBV5-1 to TRBJ2-7; possibly TRBD1 for D (6 bases). Germline lookup yields CDR1 SGHRS and CDR2 YFSETQ. V was pared by 4 bases and J by 5 bases, with 13 bases between. This CDR3 region has 13 residues. The CDR3 region is CASSINQGHEQYF. In DNA, the CDR3 is TGCGCCAGCAGCATAAACCAGGGGCACGAGCAGTACTTC.

To note about this clone: A junction boundary mismatches the germline segment, possibly from a read error. The CDR3 is CTSSLLEEQFF. In DNA, the CDR3 is TGTACCAGCAGTTTGCTAGAAGAGCAGTTCTTC. The rearrangement joins TRBV28 to TRBJ2-1; D unresolved. The CDR3 covers 11 residues. Germline values: CDR1 MDHEN, CDR2 SYDVKM.

This clone was seen a handful of times. The J gene is TRBJ1-5, the V gene TRBV5-8; D possibly corresponds to TRBD1 (6 bases). V lost 1 base and J 5 bases, leaving 7 bases between the germline ends. This CDR3 is built from 13 residues. Germline lookup yields CDR1 SGHTS and CDR2 YDEGEE. CDR3: CASSLRGDQPQHF. CDR3 DNA sequence: TGTGCCAGCAGCTTGAGGGGGGATCAGCCCCAGCATTTT.

The chain carries TRBV9 and TRBJ1-6; a possible D gene is TRBD1 (5 bases). Germline-derived CDR1 and CDR2 are SGDLS and YYNGEE. Deletions cut 0 bases from V and 2 bases from J, with 6 bases between. The CDR3 consists of 15 residues. CDR3 protein: CASSVVGAYNSPLHF. In nucleotides, the CDR3 is TGTGCCAGCAGCGTAGTAGGGGCCTATAATTCACCCCTCCACTTT.

V and J are TRBV6-6 and TRBJ2-7; TRBD1 is a possible D gene (6 bases). The germline CDR1 and CDR2 sequences are MNHNY and SVGAGI (reference sequence). Trimming stripped 5 bases from V and 3 bases from J, with 8 bases between. The CDR3 totals 12 residues. The CDR3 DNA follows: TGTGCCAGCAGTACGGACAGCTACGAGCAGTACTTC. Protein: CASSTDSYEQYF.

The rearrangement uses TRBV7-6 and TRBJ2-2; TRBD1 or TRBD2 may be the D gene (6 bases each). Trimming stripped 5 bases from V and 4 bases from J, with 11 bases between. Germline lookup yields CDR1 SGHVS and CDR2 FNYEAQ. The CDR3 is 14 amino acids. The CDR3 DNA reads TGTGCCAGCAGCGGGGGGCGGCGCACCGGGGAGCTGTTTTTT. It translates to CASSGGRRTGELFF. The whole variable domain, filled in from reference TRBV7-6 and TRBJ2-2, reads GAGVSQSPRYKVTKRGQDVALRCDPISGHVSLYWYRQALGQGPEFLTYFNYEAQQDKSGLPNDRFSAERPEGSISTLTIQRTEQRDSAMYRCASSGGRRTGELFFGEGSRLTVL.

The J gene is TRBJ1-3, the V gene TRBV23-1, with TRBD1 matching over 10 bases. TRBV23-1 has ORF status, its function being uncertain. The CDR3 is made up of 20 amino acids. The junction had 16 bases not matched to a gene; V was cut back by 1 base and J by 4 bases. The CDR3 reads CASSQYADRGLEREGNTIYF. CDR3 coding DNA: TGCGCCAGCAGTCAATATGCAGACAGGGGGCTCGAAAGGGAGGGAAACACCATATATTTT.

V and J are TRBV25-1 and TRBJ1-1; 11 bases match TRBD1. The V gene end was trimmed by 5 bases and the J gene end by 3 bases; junction bases not matched to a gene: 8. Germline assignment: CDR1 MGHDK and CDR2 SYGVNS. The CDR3 sequence is 16 residues long. The CDR3 nucleotides are TGTGCCAGCAGTCGCCCCCCGGGACAGGGGGACACTGAAGCTTTCTTT. Protein product: CASSRPPGQGDTEAFF.

The genes are TRBV28 and TRBJ2-1; D uncertain. V lost 8 bases to trimming and J lost 3 bases, with 11 bases between them. The germline V gene encodes CDR1 MDHEN and CDR2 SYDVKM. The CDR3 extends over 13 amino acids. The CDR3 sequence is CASDPGLYNEQFF. The CDR3 DNA reads TGTGCCAGCGATCCGGGCCTCTACAATGAGCAGTTCTTC.

The chain recombines TRBV14 with TRBJ2-1; D call uncertain. The CDR3 sequence is 12 residues long. Germline assignment: CDR1 SGHDN and CDR2 FVKESK. Trimming removed 4 bases from V and 4 bases from J, with 5 bases in between. The CDR3, as DNA: TGTGCCAGCAGCCCTACGTACAATGAGCAGTTCTTC. It encodes CASSPTYNEQFF.

This chain uses TRBV28 with TRBJ2-5; 7 nucleotides align to TRBD2. The CDR3 extends over 14 amino acids. With V trimmed by 2 bases and J by 1 base, 1 base remained unmatched. CDR1 is MDHEN and CDR2 is SYDVKM in the germline V gene. The CDR3 here is CASSLGGVQETQYF. The CDR3 DNA follows: TGTGCCAGCAGTTTAGGGGGGGTCCAAGAGACCCAGTACTTC.

This chain links TRBV28 with TRBJ2-1; TRBD2 is a possible D gene (6 bases). This CDR3 has 16 residues. Trimming removed 5 bases from V and 6 bases from J, with 20 bases in between. Germline CDR1 is MDHEN and CDR2 is SYDVKM. In DNA, the CDR3 is TGTGCCAGCAGTACTATAGCGGAGCCCCCCTCCAATGAGCAGTTCTTC. As protein: CASSTIAEPPSNEQFF.

V is TRBV5-1 and J is TRBJ2-6, with TRBD2 identical over 7 bases. Per the germline V gene, CDR1 is SGHRS and CDR2 is YFSETQ. Trimming removed 1 base from V and 1 base from J; junction bases left unmatched: 2. The CDR3 length is 16 residues. The chain's CDR3 is CASSLSGGSGANVLTF. In DNA, the CDR3 is TGCGCCAGCAGCTTGTCCGGGGGGTCTGGGGCCAACGTCCTGACTTTC.

The chain links TRBV6-5 to TRBJ2-1; 13 bases match TRBD2. In germline, CDR1 is MNHEY, CDR2 SVGAGI. This CDR3 has 15 amino acids. Losses at the gene ends were 6 bases for V and 6 bases for J; bases not matched to a gene: 5. The CDR3 nucleotides are TGTGCCAGCAGGAAGGGACTAGCGGGGCCCAATGAGCAGTTCTTC. Translation: CASRKGLAGPNEQFF.

This clone was counted at least ten times. The genes are TRBV5-1 and TRBJ2-7; D call uncertain. This CDR3 is built from 12 residues. Germline values: CDR1 SGHRS, CDR2 YFSETQ. Trimming removed 4 bases at V and 0 bases at J, with 5 bases between. The CDR3 here is CASSGYSYEQYF. Here the CDR3 DNA reads TGCGCCAGCAGCGGTTACTCCTACGAGCAGTACTTC. Based on the CDR3 plus reference TRBV5-1 and TRBJ2-7, the full variable domain is KAGVTQTPRYLIKTRGQQVTLSCSPISGHRSVSWYQQTPGQGLQFLFEYFSETQRNKGNFPGRFSGRQFSNSRSEMNVSTLELGDSALYLCASSGYSYEQYFGPGTRLTVT.

This chain uses TRBV28 with TRBJ1-4; 7 bases agree with TRBD1. CDR3 length: 12 residues. The V segment lost 6 bases and the J segment 10 bases; nucleotides outside the gene matches: 5. Germline CDR1 MDHEN, CDR2 SYDVKM. This chain's CDR3 is CASRAGGRKLFF. CDR3 DNA sequence: TGTGCCAGCAGGGCAGGGGGGCGAAAACTGTTTTTT.

The V call is TRBV27, the J call TRBJ2-3, with a weak D call TRBD2 (6 bases). The V and J ends lost 0 bases and 6 bases respectively, with 13 bases between them. Germline V gives CDR1 MNHEY, CDR2 SMNVEV (reference sequence). The CDR3 is 15 amino acids. CDR3 nucleotides: TGTGCCAGCAGTTTATCGGGGACCCGGGGGGATACGCAGTATTTT. This gives the protein CASSLSGTRGDTQYF.

CDR3 in amino acids: CASSLSSASYEQYF. The CDR3 nucleotides are TGTGCCAGCAGTTTATCCTCTGCGTCCTACGAGCAGTACTTC. This rearrangement joins TRBV27 to TRBJ2-7; D unresolved. This CDR3 is 14 amino acids long. Germline CDR1 reads MNHEY; CDR2 reads SMNVEV (reference sequence). V dropped 0 bases and J dropped 1 base, with 7 bases sitting between them.

This chain links TRBV2 with TRBJ2-3, with a possible D match to TRBD1 (5 bases). Trimming shortened V by 4 bases and J by 5 bases, and 16 bases separated the two germline ends. The CDR3 runs 15 residues. The germline V gene encodes CDR1 SNHLY and CDR2 FYNNEI. CDR3 coding DNA: TGTGCCAGCAGTGGTCTCGTAGGGGCAGAAGATACGCAGTATTTT. Its protein product is CASSGLVGAEDTQYF.

The chain combines TRBV30 with TRBJ2-7; D gene unclear. This CDR3 has 13 residues. Trimming left V 1 base short and J 3 bases short, with 10 bases between. Germline loops: CDR1 GTSNPN, CDR2 SVGIG (reference sequence). CDR3 DNA: TGTGCCTGGAGTGCACCGATGGGCTACGAGCAGTACTTC. It specifies CAWSAPMGYEQYF. The full variable domain, in which reference TRBV30 and TRBJ2-7 provide the parts outside the CDR3, is SQTIHQWPATLVQPVGSPLSLECTVEGTSNPNLYWYRQAAGRGLQLLFYSVGIGQISSEVPQNLSASRPQDRQFILSSKKLLLSDSGFYLCAWSAPMGYEQYFGPGTRLTVT.